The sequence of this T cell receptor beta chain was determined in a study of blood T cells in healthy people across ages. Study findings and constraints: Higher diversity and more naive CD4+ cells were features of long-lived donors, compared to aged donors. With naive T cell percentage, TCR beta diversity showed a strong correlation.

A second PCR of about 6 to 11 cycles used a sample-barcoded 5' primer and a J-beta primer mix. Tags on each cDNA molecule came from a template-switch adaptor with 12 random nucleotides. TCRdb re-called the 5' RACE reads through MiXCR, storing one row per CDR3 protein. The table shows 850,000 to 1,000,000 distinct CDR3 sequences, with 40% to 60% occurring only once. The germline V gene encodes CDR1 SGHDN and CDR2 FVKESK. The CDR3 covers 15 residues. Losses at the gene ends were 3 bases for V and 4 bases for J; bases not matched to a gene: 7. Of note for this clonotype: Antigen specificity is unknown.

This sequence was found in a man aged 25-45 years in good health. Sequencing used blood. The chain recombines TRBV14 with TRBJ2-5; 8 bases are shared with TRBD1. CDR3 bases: TGTGCCAGCAGCCAGAGACAGGGGTTCGGAGAGACCCAGTACTTC. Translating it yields CASSQRQGFGETQYF.